The subject of this entry is one T cell receptor beta chain. Its antigen is as yet unknown. The CDR3 runs to 13 residues. Germline CDR1 and CDR2: MNHNY and SVGAGI (reference sequence). V lost 0 bases and J 7 bases, leaving 10 bases between the germline ends. The blood RNA (from unsorted whole blood) was obtained, and germline DNA was also extracted. Approximately 4 milliliters of peripheral blood were drawn preoperatively. This specimen belongs to a study of tumor-infiltrating lymphocytes in primary liver carcinoma. Study results and caveats: The study used bulk unsorted samples and so did not compare CD4+ and CD8+ repertoires. Compared with blood, tumor repertoires held significantly more in their top 250 clones. Between tumor regions, pairs overlapped more than tumor-adjacent and tumor-blood pairs did.

TCR beta cDNA came from about 500 ng total RNA, primed with a constant-region primer. Libraries covering TCR beta were generated through three nested multiplex PCR rounds (using a slightly modified ARM-PCR). Investigators reported that the first two PCR rounds, at 9 to 11 cycles each, used TRBV1-TRBV30 forward primers with a C-beta reverse primer. TCRdb re-called the multiplex PCR reads through MiXCR, storing one row per CDR3 protein. The data hold approximately 300,000 distinct CDR3 sequences, with roughly two thirds observed a single time. Sequencing used peripheral blood. The chain couples TRBV6-6 to TRBJ2-7; tentative D call: TRBD2 (6 bases). The sequence came from a man aged 35 to 55 with primary liver carcinoma and hepatitis B virus infection. The CDR3 here is CASSYSCRGEQYF. The CDR3 region has the DNA TGTGCCAGCAGTTACTCTTGCCGGGGGGAGCAGTACTTC.